This T cell receptor beta chain was found in a study of OX40 agonist ivuxolimab in advanced cancers. This clone was seen a single time. The data were produced by immunoSEQ multiplex PCR, yet TCRdb's version contains in-frame clones alone and is incomplete. The sample consists of about 61,000 clones, under 90% of them appearing once. The CDR3 sequence is 13 residues long. Germline CDR1 reads LNHDA; CDR2 reads SQIVND (reference sequence). Losses at the gene ends were 4 bases for V and 2 bases for J; bases not matched to a gene: 0. This TCR was sampled from an adult with an advanced solid tumor such as melanoma, head and neck, liver or kidney cancer. The chain has TRBV19 and TRBJ2-7; TRBD1 matches 9 bases. Sample: CD4+ or CD8+ T cells sorted from blood, taken in a trial of the OX40 agonist ivuxolimab. CDR3 residues: CASSRQGAYEQYF. In DNA form, the CDR3 reads TGTGCCAGTAGTAGACAGGGGGCCTACGAGCAGTACTTC.